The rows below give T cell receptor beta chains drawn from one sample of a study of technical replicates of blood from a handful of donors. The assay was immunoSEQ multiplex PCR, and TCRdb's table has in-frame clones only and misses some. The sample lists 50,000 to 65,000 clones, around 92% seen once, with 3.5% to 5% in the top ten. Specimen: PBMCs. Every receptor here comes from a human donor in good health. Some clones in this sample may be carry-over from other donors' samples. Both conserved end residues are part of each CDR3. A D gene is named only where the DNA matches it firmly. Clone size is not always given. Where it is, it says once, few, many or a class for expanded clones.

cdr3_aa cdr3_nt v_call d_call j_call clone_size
CASSPGWGPGANVLTF TGTGCCAGCTCGCCCGGTTGGGGGCCTGGGGCCAACGTCCTGACTTTC TRBV18 NA TRBJ2-6 NA
CATSGPGLAAEQYF TGTGCCACCAGCGGACCGGGACTAGCGGCTGAGCAGTACTTC TRBV15 TRBD2 TRBJ2-7 NA
CASSPRASSDEQFF TGTGCCAGCTCACCGCGGGCGAGCTCGGATGAGCAGTTCTTC TRBV18 NA TRBJ2-1 NA
CAWSSGGVVEQYF TGTGCCTGGAGTAGCGGAGGGGTCGTAGAGCAGTACTTC TRBV30 NA TRBJ2-7 NA
CASSQDSGGRELFF TGTGCCAGCAGCCAAGATTCGGGGGGCCGGGAGCTGTTTTTT TRBV14 NA TRBJ2-2 once
CASSPRAGGGYEQYF TGTGCCAGCAGCCCAAGGGCAGGGGGCGGCTACGAGCAGTACTTC TRBV7-2 TRBD1 TRBJ2-7 NA
CASSLYYNEQFF TGTGCCAGCAGCTTGTACTACAATGAGCAGTTCTTC TRBV7-6 NA TRBJ2-1 NA
CASSPETDSYGYTF TGTGCCAGCAGCCCGGAGACGGATTCCTATGGCTACACCTTC TRBV9 NA TRBJ1-2 NA
CASSYRTGGTPLHF TGTGCCAGCAGTTACCGGACAGGGGGGACACCCCTCCACTTT TRBV6-6 TRBD1 TRBJ1-6 NA
CATLRSSYEQYF TGTGCCACCCTCAGAAGCTCCTACGAGCAGTACTTC TRBV6-1 NA TRBJ2-7 NA
CASRTGDSGANVLTF TGTGCCAGCAGAACAGGGGACTCTGGGGCCAACGTCCTGACTTTC TRBV6-1 TRBD1 TRBJ2-6 NA
CASSENRGGGELFF TGTGCCAGCAGTGAAAACAGGGGGGGCGGGGAGCTGTTTTTT TRBV6-1 NA TRBJ2-2 NA
CASRAGTGDNEQFF TGTGCCAGCAGGGCCGGGACAGGGGACAATGAGCAGTTCTTC TRBV11-2 TRBD1 TRBJ2-1 NA
CASSSGGLGDIQYF TGTGCCAGCAGCTCCGGGGGGTTGGGGGACATTCAGTACTTC TRBV7-6 TRBD2 TRBJ2-4 NA
CASSQDPGSNGNQPQHF TGCGCCAGCAGCCAAGATCCTGGGAGTAATGGCAATCAGCCCCAGCATTTT TRBV4-1 NA TRBJ1-5 NA
CAINSGLGEQYF TGTGCCATCAACTCGGGACTAGGGGAGCAGTACTTC TRBV10-3 TRBD2 TRBJ2-7 NA
CSAKTGDSYGYTF TGCAGCGCCAAAACAGGGGACAGCTATGGCTACACCTTC TRBV29-1 TRBD1 TRBJ1-2 NA
CASMGLAGGPLETQYF TGTGCCAGCATGGGTCTAGCGGGAGGGCCGTTAGAGACCCAGTACTTC TRBV7-9 TRBD2 TRBJ2-5 NA
CASSERGIGEKLFF TGTGCCAGCAGTGAGAGGGGGATCGGTGAAAAACTGTTTTTT TRBV2 NA TRBJ1-4 NA
CASTPFGGGRFNDEQYF TGCGCCAGCACACCCTTCGGGGGGGGGCGATTCAACGACGAGCAGTACTTC TRBV5-1 TRBD2 TRBJ2-7 NA
CASTPWQGPSEQYF TGTGCCAGCACCCCGTGGCAGGGTCCTTCCGAGCAGTACTTC TRBV7-2 NA TRBJ2-7 NA
CASSQEGQARETQYF TGTGCCAGCAGCCAAGAGGGACAAGCGCGAGAGACCCAGTACTTC TRBV4-2 NA TRBJ2-5 NA
CATSRGGYEQYF TGTGCCACCAGTAGGGGAGGGTACGAGCAGTACTTC TRBV15 TRBD2 TRBJ2-7 NA
CAWSRLAGGYEQFF TGTGCCTGGAGCAGACTAGCGGGAGGTTATGAGCAGTTCTTC TRBV30 TRBD2 TRBJ2-1 NA
CASSQDFGGQGHNEQFF TGCGCCAGCAGCCAAGATTTCGGAGGACAGGGACACAATGAGCAGTTCTTC TRBV4-3 TRBD1 TRBJ2-1 NA
CASSAPRSKGEGYTF TGTGCCAGCAGTGCACCCCGGTCCAAGGGAGAGGGCTACACCTTC TRBV25-1 NA TRBJ1-2 NA
CASSQGPLGGGASNEQFF TGTGCCAGCAGCCAGGGTCCGCTCGGCGGGGGGGCCAGCAATGAGCAGTTCTTC TRBV4-2 TRBD2 TRBJ2-1 NA
CASSPLSGGAPTQYF TGTGCCAGCAGCCCTCTCAGCGGGGGGGCGCCAACCCAGTACTTC TRBV6-5 TRBD2 TRBJ2-5 NA
CASSPRESYEQYF TGTGCCAGCAGCCCAAGAGAGTCCTACGAGCAGTACTTC TRBV4-2 NA TRBJ2-7 NA
CASSLSGGGIYYEQYF TGTGCCAGCAGTTTATCGGGGGGAGGAATATACTACGAGCAGTACTTC TRBV27 NA TRBJ2-7 NA
CASSLSARTSEKLFF TGTGCCAGCAGCTTAAGTGCCCGGACAAGTGAAAAACTGTTTTTT TRBV11-2 NA TRBJ1-4 NA
CASSGDRAGYTF TGTGCCAGCAGTGGGGACAGGGCTGGCTACACCTTC TRBV2 TRBD1 TRBJ1-2 NA
CASSLAEGARNGYTF TGCGCCAGCAGCTTGGCCGAGGGGGCAAGGAATGGCTACACCTTC TRBV5-1 TRBD1 TRBJ1-2 once
CASSQVTGGGNNEQFF TGTGCCAGCAGCCAAGTTACGGGCGGGGGAAACAATGAGCAGTTCTTC TRBV4-2 TRBD2 TRBJ2-1 NA
CASSLPTGTNQPQHF TGTGCCAGCAGTTTACCGACAGGGACAAATCAGCCCCAGCATTTT TRBV28 TRBD1 TRBJ1-5 NA
CASRTGGNTGELFF TGTGCCAGTAGGACAGGTGGGAACACCGGGGAGCTGTTTTTT TRBV6-5 TRBD1 TRBJ2-2 NA
CASSVQGGEQYF TGTGCCAGCAGTGTGCAGGGTGGCGAGCAGTACTTC TRBV6-4 NA TRBJ2-7 NA
CSGTSGSGQTQYF TGCAGCGGGACTAGCGGGAGCGGACAGACCCAGTACTTC TRBV29-1 TRBD2 TRBJ2-5 NA
CASSAGEAYNEQFF TGTGCCAGTAGCGCCGGGGAAGCCTACAATGAGCAGTTCTTC TRBV19 NA TRBJ2-1 once
CAGRDTVSSEQYF TGCGCCGGCCGGGACACGGTGTCCTCCGAGCAGTACTTC TRBV5-1 NA TRBJ2-7 NA